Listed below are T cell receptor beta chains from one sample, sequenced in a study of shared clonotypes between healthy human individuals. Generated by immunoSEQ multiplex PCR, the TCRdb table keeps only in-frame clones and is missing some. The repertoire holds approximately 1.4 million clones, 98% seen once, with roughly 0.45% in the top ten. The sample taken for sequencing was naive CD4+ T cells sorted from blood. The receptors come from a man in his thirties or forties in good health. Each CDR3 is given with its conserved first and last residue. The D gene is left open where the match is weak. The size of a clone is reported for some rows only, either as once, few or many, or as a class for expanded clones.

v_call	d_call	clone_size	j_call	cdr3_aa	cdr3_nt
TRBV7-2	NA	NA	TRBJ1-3	CASSKGLSSGNTIYF	TGTGCCAGCAGCAAGGGACTGAGCTCTGGAAACACCATATATTTT
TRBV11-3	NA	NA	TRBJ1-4	CASSPRDGLNEKLFF	TGTGCCAGCAGCCCCCGGGACGGCCTTAATGAAAAACTGTTTTTT
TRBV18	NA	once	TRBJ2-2	CASSPYGGENRELFF	TGTGCCAGCTCACCTTACGGGGGCGAAAACAGGGAGCTGTTTTTT
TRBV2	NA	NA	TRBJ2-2	CASSEAWERNTGELFF	TGTGCCAGCAGTGAAGCGTGGGAGAGGAACACCGGGGAGCTGTTTTTT
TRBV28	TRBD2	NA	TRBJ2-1	CASRAGLGYLEQFF	TGTGCCAGCAGGGCGGGACTAGGATATCTCGAGCAGTTCTTC
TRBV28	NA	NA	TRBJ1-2	CASSFGDGARHGYTF	TGTGCCAGCAGTTTTGGGGACGGGGCCCGGCATGGCTACACCTTC
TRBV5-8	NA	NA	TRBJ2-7	CASRGEAYEQYF	TGTGCCAGCAGGGGGGAGGCCTACGAGCAGTACTTC
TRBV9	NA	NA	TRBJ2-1	CASSVGVGRTPEQFF	TGTGCCAGCAGCGTAGGGGTCGGGAGAACCCCTGAGCAGTTCTTC
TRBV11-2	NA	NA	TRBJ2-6	CASSSMTGANVLTF	TGTGCCAGCAGCTCCATGACTGGGGCCAACGTCCTGACTTTC
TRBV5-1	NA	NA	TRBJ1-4	CASSFLGATNEKLFF	TGCGCCAGCAGCTTCCTAGGGGCCACTAATGAAAAACTGTTTTTT
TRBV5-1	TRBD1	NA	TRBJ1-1	CASSPGTGNLEAFF	TGCGCCAGCAGCCCCGGGACAGGGAATCTAGAAGCTTTCTTT
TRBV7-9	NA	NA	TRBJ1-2	CASSWAGRYGYTF	TGTGCCAGCAGTTGGGCGGGTCGGTATGGCTACACCTTC
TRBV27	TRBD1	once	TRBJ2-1	CASSRRDRRLSYNEQFF	TGTGCCAGCAGTCGAAGGGACAGGCGACTCTCCTACAATGAGCAGTTCTTC
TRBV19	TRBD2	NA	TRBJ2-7	CASAGTNPYEQYF	TGTGCCAGCGCCGGGACTAACCCCTACGAGCAGTACTTC
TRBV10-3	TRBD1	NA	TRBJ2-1	CAISEPGQLALF	TGTGCCATCAGTGAGCCGGGACAGCTCGCGCTCTTC
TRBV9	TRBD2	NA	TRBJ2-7	CASSFSGTSRYEQYF	TGTGCCAGCAGCTTCTCTGGGACTAGCCGCTACGAGCAGTACTTC
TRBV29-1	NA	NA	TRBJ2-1	CSVANNEQFF	TGCAGCGTTGCCAATAACGAGCAGTTCTTC
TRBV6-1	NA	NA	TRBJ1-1	CASSDYQGNTEAFF	TGTGCCAGCAGTGATTATCAGGGGAACACTGAAGCTTTCTTT
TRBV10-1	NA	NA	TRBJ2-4	CASSGGRTTKNIQYF	TGCGCCAGCAGTGGAGGGAGGACGACCAAAAACATTCAGTACTTC
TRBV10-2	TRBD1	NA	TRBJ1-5	CASSPARGQSNQPQHF	TGCGCCAGCAGTCCAGCCCGGGGACAGAGCAATCAGCCCCAGCATTTT
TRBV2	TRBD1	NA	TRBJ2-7	CARGQGSYEQYF	TGTGCCCGGGGACAGGGCTCCTACGAGCAGTACTTC
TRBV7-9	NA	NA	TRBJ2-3	CASSLAVTDTQYF	TGTGCCAGCAGCTTAGCGGTAACAGATACGCAGTATTTT
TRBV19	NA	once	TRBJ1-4	CASSFQGATNEKLFF	TGTGCCAGTAGTTTTCAGGGAGCAACTAATGAAAAACTGTTTTTT
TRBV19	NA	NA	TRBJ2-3	CASRAGSTDTQYF	TGTGCCAGTAGGGCGGGTAGCACAGATACGCAGTATTTT
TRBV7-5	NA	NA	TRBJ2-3	CARSLVTTSRLAACTDTQYF	TGTGCCAGAAGCTTAGTTACCACCTCCCGACTGGCCGCATGCACAGATACGCAGTATTTT
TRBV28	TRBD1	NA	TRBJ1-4	CASRRQGVRKNEKLFF	TGTGCCAGCAGGCGACAGGGAGTGCGTAAAAATGAAAAACTGTTTTTT
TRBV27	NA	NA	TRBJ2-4	CASKGYDKNIQYF	TGTGCCAGCAAGGGTTATGACAAAAACATTCAGTACTTC
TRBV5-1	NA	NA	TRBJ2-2	CASSRDNLNTGELFF	TGCGCCAGCAGCCGGGACAATCTGAACACCGGGGAGCTGTTTTTT
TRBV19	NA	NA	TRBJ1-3	CASSITGQGGNTIYF	TGTGCCAGTAGTATTACCGGGCAAGGGGGAAACACCATATATTTT
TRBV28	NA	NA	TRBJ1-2	CASSSGPNYGYTF	TGTGCCAGCAGTTCCGGGCCCAACTATGGCTACACCTTC
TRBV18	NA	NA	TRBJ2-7	CASSALGSSYEQYF	TGTGCCAGCTCCGCGTTGGGGTCCAGCTACGAGCAGTACTTC
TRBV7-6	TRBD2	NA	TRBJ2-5	CASSPLAGAGKTQYF	TGTGCCAGCAGCCCCTTAGCGGGAGCGGGAAAGACCCAGTACTTC
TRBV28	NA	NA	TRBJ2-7	CASSLGGFPYEQYF	TGTGCCAGCAGTTTGGGGGGTTTCCCCTACGAGCAGTACTTC
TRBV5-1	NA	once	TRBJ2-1	CASSLAGLARPSSSYNEQFF	TGCGCCAGCAGCTTGGCAGGGTTGGCGCGGCCTTCGAGCTCCTACAATGAGCAGTTCTTC
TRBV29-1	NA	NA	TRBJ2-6	CSVADSGANVLTF	TGCAGCGTTGCCGACTCTGGGGCCAACGTCCTGACTTTC
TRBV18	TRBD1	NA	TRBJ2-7	CASSWDRASYEQYF	TGTGCCAGCTCATGGGACAGGGCATCCTACGAGCAGTACTTC
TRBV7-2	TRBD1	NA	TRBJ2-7	CASSLEGTGTYEQYF	TGTGCCAGCAGCTTAGAGGGGACAGGGACCTACGAGCAGTACTTC
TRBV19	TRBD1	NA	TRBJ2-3	CASSLGTGGLDTQYF	TGTGCCAGTAGTTTGGGGACAGGGGGCTTGGATACGCAGTATTTT
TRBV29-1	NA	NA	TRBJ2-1	CSVDLVGHEQFF	TGCAGCGTTGACCTAGTAGGGCATGAGCAGTTCTTC
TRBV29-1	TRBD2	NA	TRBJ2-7	CSVVSGRVYEQYF	TGCAGCGTTGTCAGCGGGAGGGTCTACGAGCAGTACTTC